This T cell receptor beta chain was identified in a study of T cells after yellow fever vaccination. Study in general: It was SMART-Seq v4 Ultra Low Input that prepared the fractions with low cell numbers.

Study-wide results and caveats: Booster samples showed a return of most primary-vaccination clones (about 97% CD4, approximately 90% CD8). Contaminants from the bulk population, in the form of abundant clonotypes, could be found in FACS-sorted repertoires.

This clonotype has ten or more counts. Its antigen is unidentified. Via MiXCR, TCRdb re-called the 5' RACE reads, giving one row per CDR3 protein. The table lists under 200,000 distinct CDR3 sequences, 5.5% to 7.5% of them singletons. Sequenced material: CD4+ T cells sorted from PBMCs, taken about 5 days after the first yellow fever vaccination. The clonotype originates from a man between 18 and 35 years old who received the YFV17D yellow fever vaccine.

CDR3 sequence reads: CSALLGYEQYF. The DNA of the CDR3 is TGCAGTGCCCTACTCGGGTACGAGCAGTACTTC. The genes are TRBV20-1 and TRBJ2-7; unclear D gene. Germline values: CDR1 DFQATT, CDR2 SNEGSKA (reference sequence). Trimming shortened V by 6 bases and J by 4 bases, and 10 bases separated the two germline ends. This CDR3 comprises 11 residues.